This record looks at one T cell receptor beta chain sequence and its context. Each cDNA molecule in the library carried unique molecular identifiers. TCRdb reanalysed the RACE reads using MiXCR and keeps one entry per CDR3 protein. The sample yields 150,000 to 200,000 distinct CDR3 sequences, about 20% seen once. Stated time point: patch test 1, 2 weeks after DPC sensitization. Treatment denoted: therapeutic diphenylcyclopropenone sensitization with weekly scalp DPC. Each donor was an alopecia patient between 18 and 70 years of age who qualified for DPC. This sample was taken from a study of human T cells and chemical hapten exposure. About the research overall: The study traced per-sample TCR yield variation mainly to small differences in pooled library volumes.

Germline V gives CDR1 SGHDT, CDR2 YYEEEE. The CDR3 runs to 15 residues. The germline V and J ends were trimmed by 2 bases and 6 bases, with 15 bases remaining between them. The TCR comes from a woman in her forties or fifties with alopecia areata. Some clones in this sample may be carry-over from other donors' samples. V usage is TRBV5-6 and J usage is TRBJ1-5, with D possibly matching TRBD1 (6 bases). Sequenced here: whole blood, sampled in connection with sensitization to the hapten diphenylcyclopropenone (DPC). The CDR3 region has the DNA TGTGCCAGCAGCTTAAGCAGCAGGGGAGGTCAGCCCCAGCATTTT. This codes for CASSLSSRGGQPQHF.